These 14 T cell receptor beta chains were sequenced from one sample in a study of tumor and adjacent non-tumor tissue in lung cancer. This sample's RNA came from whole unsorted tissue. This non-tumor lung sample came from over 3 cm beyond the tumor edge. The library came from three nested PCR rounds adapted from ARM-PCR protocols. Via MiXCR, TCRdb re-called the multiplex PCR reads, giving one row per CDR3 protein. The table records about 43,000 distinct CDR3 sequences, roughly 60% of them present only once. The material sequenced was distant non-tumor lung tissue. These TCRs come from a man aged 45-65 years with non-small cell lung cancer.

J is TRBJ2-1 and V is TRBV5-1; 9 bases align to TRBD2. The CDR3 runs to 14 residues. Trimming at V came to 2 bases and at J to 6 bases, leaving 3 bases not matched to a gene. CDR1 and CDR2 (germline): SGHRS, YFSETQ. The CDR3 loop reads CASSLGTSRNEQFF. In DNA form, the CDR3 reads TGCGCCAGCAGCTTAGGGACTAGCCGCAATGAGCAGTTCTTC.

Details on this clonotype: An end of the junction differs from the germline gene, which may be a read error. This chain joins TRBV11-3 and TRBJ2-1, with 11 bases that match TRBD2. There are 15 residues in the CDR3. Germline assignment: CDR1 SGHNT and CDR2 YENEEA. Here the CDR3 DNA reads TGTGACAGCAGCCCCGGGACTAGCGGATGCAATGAGCAGTTCTTC. It translates to CDSSPGTSGCNEQFF.

The V call is TRBV30, the J call TRBJ1-5; D gene ambiguous. Germline V CDR1 and CDR2: GTSNPN, SVGIG (reference sequence). V dropped 2 bases and J dropped 4 bases, with 9 bases sitting between them. The CDR3 has 13 residues. CDR3 region: CAWSPSGNQPQHF. The CDR3 DNA reads as TGTGCCTGGAGTCCCTCCGGGAATCAGCCCCAGCATTTT.

This clonotype occurred a few times. The CDR3 is CSARLAGQGVEKLFF. CDR3 bases: TGCAGTGCTAGGCTGGCCGGTCAGGGCGTTGAAAAACTGTTTTTT. The V and J genes are TRBV20-1 and TRBJ1-4, with TRBD1 as a possible D gene (5 bases). V lost 3 bases, J lost 7 bases, and 18 bases lay in between. Germline V gene sequence: CDR1 DFQATT, CDR2 SNEGSKA (reference sequence). The CDR3 has 15 amino acids.

This clonotype counts as medium-sized. The rearrangement links TRBV11-2 to TRBJ2-2; no definite D call. V dropped 2 bases and J dropped 5 bases, with 9 bases sitting between them. Germline-derived CDR1 and CDR2 are SGHAT and FQNNGV. This CDR3 is built from 14 residues. CDR3 coding DNA: TGTGCCAGCAGCTTATCGGTCGGGACCGGGGAGCTGTTTTTT. This codes for CASSLSVGTGELFF.

The sample holds a few counts of this clonotype. Since the CDR3 does not end with the conserved phenylalanine or tryptophan, this likely comes from a read error. The J gene is TRBJ2-3, the V gene TRBV29-1; D may be TRBD1 (6 bases). CDR3 length: 13 amino acids. Germline CDR1 and CDR2: SQVTM and ANQGSEA. This chain's CDR3 is CSVGWGRTDRQYL. CDR3 in DNA: TGCAGCGTTGGTTGGGGGCGCACAGATAGGCAGTATCTT.

V gene TRBV18 combines with J gene TRBJ2-5, with a weak D call TRBD2 (5 bases). The CDR3 has 14 residues. V was shortened by 1 base and J by 5 bases, with 11 bases between the two germline ends. CDR1 and CDR2 (germline): KGHSH, LQKENI. The CDR3 DNA follows: TGTGCCAGCTCACCACGAGAGGGTTCGGAGACCCAGTACTTC. Its protein is CASSPREGSETQYF.

About this clonotype: This could be a read error, since a much larger clone is one nucleotide away. The CDR3 does not end in the conserved phenylalanine or tryptophan, so this is likely a read error. The rearrangement joins TRBV6-5 to TRBJ2-4; 8 bases map to TRBD1. V lost 3 bases to trimming and J lost 0 bases; unmatched junction nucleotides: 4. The CDR3 has 16 amino acids. CDR1 MNHEY and CDR2 SVGAGI come from the germline V gene. CDR3 loop: CASSYSGTGAKNIQYL. CDR3 nucleotides: TGTGCCAGCAGTTATTCCGGGACAGGAGCCAAAAACATTCAGTACTTA.

Comments on this clonotype: The junction differs from germline at one of its ends, possibly a read error. The chain has TRBV28 and TRBJ1-2; D gene uncertain. The length of the CDR3 is 13 residues. Germline V CDR1 and CDR2: MDHEN, SYDVKM. The CDR3 sequence: CASKPGSPYSYTF. CDR3 coding DNA: TGTGCCAGCAAACCGGGGAGTCCCTATAGCTACACCTTC.

This clonotype appeared many times. The chain joins TRBV5-6 to TRBJ1-6, with D unclear. The ends were cut back, 1 base at V and 7 bases at J, with 3 bases in the middle. The CDR3 length is 12 residues. Looked up from germline, CDR1 is SGHDT and CDR2 is YYEEEE. The CDR3 region is CASSLKNSPLHF. CDR3 sequence (DNA): TGTGCCAGCAGCTTGAAGAATTCACCCCTCCACTTT.

A word on this clonotype: The junction shows a germline mismatch at one end, possibly a read error. The V and J genes are TRBV19 and TRBJ2-3, with TRBD1 matching 9 bases. The CDR3 is 15 residues long. Germline V gene lookup returns CDR1 LNHDA and CDR2 SQIVND (reference sequence). As DNA, the CDR3 is TGTGTCAGTAGCGATCGGGACAGGGAGACAGATACGCAGTATTTT. The encoded protein is CVSSDRDRETDTQYF.

CDR3 sequence: CSARKRINEQYF. CDR3 in DNA: TGCAGCGCACGCAAGAGAATAAACGAGCAGTACTTC. The chain links TRBV29-1 to TRBJ2-7; D not certain. Trimming pared 7 bases from V and 5 bases from J, leaving 15 bases between. This CDR3 has 12 amino acids. The germline CDR1 and CDR2 sequences are SQVTM and ANQGSEA.

A few counts support this clonotype. The chain uses TRBV28 and TRBJ2-1, with 9 bases that match TRBD2. CDR3 length: 17 amino acids. CDR1 and CDR2 from the germline V gene are MDHEN and SYDVKM. V was pared by 1 base and J by 1 base, with 5 bases of the junction left unmatched. The DNA of the CDR3 is TGTGCCAGCAGTTTATTGACTAGCGGACAGTCCTACAATGAGCAGTTCTTC. Encoded protein: CASSLLTSGQSYNEQFF.

The chain uses TRBV11-2 and TRBJ1-2; D possibly corresponds to TRBD1 (5 bases). The CDR3 runs to 12 residues. Trimming shortened V by 6 bases and J by 10 bases, and 15 bases separated the two germline ends. In germline, CDR1 is SGHAT, CDR2 FQNNGV. DNA of the CDR3: TGTGCCAGCAGGAATGACAGACATGACTACACCTTC. This translates into CASRNDRHDYTF.